This TCR beta chain was observed in a study of T cell responses to AZD1222 COVID-19 vaccine. Regarding the study as a whole: Targeting of unmutated variant regions was reportedly seen in nearly half of spike-specific TCRs. The donors showed a predominance of white British ancestry and of females, with possible underestimation of clonal diversity.

With regard to this clone: Its specificity is not known.

The assay was immunoSEQ multiplex PCR, and TCRdb's table has in-frame clones only and misses some. Of roughly 200,000 clones detected, more than 85% appear once; the ten largest clones hold less than 1.2%. This clonotype was sampled from an adult in good health. The sample consisted of peripheral blood, taken on day 0 of MenACWY control vaccination.

The DNA for the CDR3 is TGTGCCAGCAGCCCTCAGGGGGGAGGGAACACTGAAGCTTTCTTT. Translated, it gives CASSPQGGGNTEAFF. V gene TRBV9 combines with J gene TRBJ1-1; TRBD1 matches 7 bases. J lost 1 base, V lost 4 bases, and 7 bases had no gene match. The CDR3 totals 15 residues. CDR1 and CDR2 (germline): SGDLS, YYNGEE.